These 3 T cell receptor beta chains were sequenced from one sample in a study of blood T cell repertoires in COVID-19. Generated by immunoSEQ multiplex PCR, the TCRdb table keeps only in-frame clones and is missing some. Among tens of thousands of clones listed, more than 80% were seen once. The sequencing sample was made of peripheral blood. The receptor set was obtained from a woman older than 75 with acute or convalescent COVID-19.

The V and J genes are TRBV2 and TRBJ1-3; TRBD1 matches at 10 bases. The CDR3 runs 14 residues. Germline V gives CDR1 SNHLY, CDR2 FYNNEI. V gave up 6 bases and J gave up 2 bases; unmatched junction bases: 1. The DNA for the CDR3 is TGTGCCAGCAGAGGACAGGGGGCTGGAAACACCATATATTTT. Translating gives CASRGQGAGNTIYF.

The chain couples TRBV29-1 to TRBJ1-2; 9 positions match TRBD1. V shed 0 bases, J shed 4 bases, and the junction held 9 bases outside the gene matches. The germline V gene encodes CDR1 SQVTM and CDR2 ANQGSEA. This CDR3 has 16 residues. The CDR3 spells CSVEEEDRGGLYGYTF. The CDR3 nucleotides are TGCAGCGTTGAAGAAGAAGACAGGGGGGGGCTCTATGGCTACACCTTC.

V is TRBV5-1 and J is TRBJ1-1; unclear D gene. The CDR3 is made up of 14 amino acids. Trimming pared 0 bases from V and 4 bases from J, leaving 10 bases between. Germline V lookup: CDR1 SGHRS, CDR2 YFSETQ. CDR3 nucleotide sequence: TGCGCCAGCAGCTTGGGGGCCGCCGGCACTGAAGCTTTCTTT. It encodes CASSLGAAGTEAFF.